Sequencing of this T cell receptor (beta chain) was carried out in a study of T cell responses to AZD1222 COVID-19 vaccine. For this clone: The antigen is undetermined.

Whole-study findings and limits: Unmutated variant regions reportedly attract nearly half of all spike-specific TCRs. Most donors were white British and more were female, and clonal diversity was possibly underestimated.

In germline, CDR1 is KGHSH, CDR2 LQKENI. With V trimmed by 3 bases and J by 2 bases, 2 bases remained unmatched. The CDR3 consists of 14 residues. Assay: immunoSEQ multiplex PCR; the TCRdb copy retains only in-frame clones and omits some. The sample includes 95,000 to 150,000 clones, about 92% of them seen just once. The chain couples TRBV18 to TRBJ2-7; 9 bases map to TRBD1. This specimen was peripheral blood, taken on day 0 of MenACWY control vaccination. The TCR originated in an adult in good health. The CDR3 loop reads CASSPGQGTYEQYF. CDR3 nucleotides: TGTGCCAGCTCACCCGGACAGGGGACCTACGAGCAGTACTTC.